Listed below are T cell receptor beta chains from one sample, sequenced in a study of cytomegalovirus exposure and HLA in healthy donors. Method: immunoSEQ multiplex PCR; TCRdb's copy keeps in-frame clones and lacks some. The data show under 200,000 clones, 55% to 65% seen once. Sequenced: PBMCs. These receptor sequences come from a man between 40 and 49 years old in good health and CMV-seronegative. The CDR3 runs from the conserved cysteine through the conserved F or W. A D gene is named only where the DNA matches it firmly. Size is stated for part of the rows, as once, few or many counts, or as a class when the clone is expanded.

V gene	D gene	CDR3 length	J gene	clone size	CDR3 protein	CDR3 DNA
TRBV6-1	NA	13	TRBJ2-7	NA	CASRVSLSYEQYF	TGTGCCAGCAGAGTTTCACTATCCTACGAGCAGTACTTC
TRBV27	TRBD2	16	TRBJ2-6	NA	CASSLWGGSGANVLTF	TGTGCCAGCAGTTTATGGGGGGGCTCTGGGGCCAACGTCCTGACTTTC
TRBV7-2	TRBD2	14	TRBJ2-5	few	CASSLGLAGETQYF	TGTGCCAGCAGCTTAGGACTAGCGGGAGAGACCCAGTACTTC
TRBV7-9	TRBD2	16	TRBJ2-1	NA	CSSSIGGLVPYNEQFF	TGTTCCAGCAGCATAGGCGGACTAGTTCCTTACAATGAGCAGTTCTTC
TRBV7-9	TRBD1	15	TRBJ2-7	few	CASTPAGTGVYEQYF	TGTGCCAGCACCCCCGCCGGGACAGGGGTCTACGAGCAGTACTTC
TRBV4-1	NA	15	TRBJ1-5	NA	CASSQDLARVQPQHF	TGCGCCAGCAGCCAAGATTTGGCCAGGGTCCAGCCCCAGCATTTT
TRBV19	NA	15	TRBJ2-3	NA	CASSTQGVGTDTQYF	TGTGCCAGTAGTACACAGGGAGTTGGCACAGATACGCAGTATTTT
TRBV12-5	TRBD2	21	TRBJ2-2	NA	CASGVLWGDAPASGNTGELFF	TGTGCTAGTGGCGTTCTTTGGGGGGACGCCCCCGCTAGCGGTAACACCGGGGAGCTGTTTTTT
TRBV5-4	NA	14	TRBJ2-5	NA	CASSAMGGGETQYF	TGTGCCAGCAGCGCCATGGGAGGGGGGGAGACCCAGTACTTC
TRBV5-1	NA	15	TRBJ2-1	NA	CASSLDAGSYNEQFF	TGCGCCAGCAGCTTGGACGCAGGTTCCTACAATGAGCAGTTCTTC
TRBV6-6	NA	13	TRBJ1-4	NA	CASSSDSNEKLFF	TGTGCCAGCAGCAGCGACAGTAATGAAAAACTGTTTTTT
TRBV11-1	TRBD2	13	TRBJ2-3	few	CASSLAGADTQYF	TGTGCCAGCAGTTTAGCGGGAGCAGATACGCAGTATTTT
TRBV6-5	NA	15	TRBJ1-3	NA	CASTRAGDSGNTIYF	TGTGCCAGCACCCGGGCCGGGGACTCTGGAAACACCATATATTTT
TRBV5-6	NA	15	TRBJ1-4	NA	CASSWAGPTNEKLFF	TGTGCCAGCAGCTGGGCGGGGCCCACTAATGAAAAACTGTTTTTT
TRBV4-2	TRBD2	15	TRBJ2-7	once	CASSQGLAGSYEQYF	TGTGCCAGCAGCCAAGGTCTAGCGGGAAGCTACGAGCAGTACTTC
TRBV29-1	NA	13	TRBJ1-1	NA	CSVGDRPRGEAFF	TGCAGCGTGGGAGACAGGCCCCGAGGTGAAGCTTTCTTT
TRBV27	TRBD1	12	TRBJ2-3	few	CASRTDRARWYF	TGTGCCAGCAGAACGGACAGGGCTCGGTGGTATTTT
TRBV5-4	TRBD1	14	TRBJ1-2	few	CASSLGQGAALYTF	TGTGCCAGCAGCTTGGGGCAGGGGGCGGCTCTTTACACCTTC
TRBV6-5	TRBD1	14	TRBJ1-1	NA	CASSPGQGATEAFF	TGTGCCAGCAGCCCGGGACAGGGAGCCACTGAAGCTTTCTTT
TRBV7-2	TRBD1	16	TRBJ2-5	NA	CASSLARGTGQETQYF	TGTGCCAGCAGCTTAGCCAGAGGGACAGGACAAGAGACCCAGTACTTC
TRBV7-9	NA	12	TRBJ1-3	NA	CSSSLRENTIYF	TGTTCCAGCAGCCTGAGGGAAAACACCATATATTTT
TRBV19	TRBD2	17	TRBJ2-3	NA	CASIGFSGSSRTDTQYF	TGTGCCAGTATCGGCTTTAGCGGGAGTTCGCGCACAGATACGCAGTATTTT
TRBV6-5	TRBD1	15	TRBJ2-2	NA	CASSTGGAGTGELFF	TGTGCCAGCAGTACAGGGGGCGCTGGCACCGGGGAGCTGTTTTTT
TRBV5-1	NA	16	TRBJ2-7	NA	CASSLSSRGRFHEQYF	TGCGCCAGCAGCTTGTCCAGCCGGGGTCGGTTCCACGAGCAGTACTTC
TRBV6-5	NA	16	TRBJ2-1	NA	CASSWGGGLSYNEQFF	TGTGCCAGCAGTTGGGGAGGGGGTCTCTCCTACAATGAGCAGTTCTTC
TRBV30	TRBD1	14	TRBJ2-7	few	CAWSHGTGGYEQYF	TGTGCCTGGAGTCACGGGACAGGGGGCTACGAGCAGTACTTC
TRBV19	TRBD1	14	TRBJ2-3	NA	CASSIDRESDTQYF	TGTGCCAGTAGTATTGACAGGGAGTCAGATACGCAGTATTTT
TRBV11-2	TRBD1	16	TRBJ1-1	NA	CASSFPSTGANTEAFF	TGTGCCAGCAGCTTCCCGTCGACAGGGGCGAACACTGAAGCTTTCTTT
TRBV29-1	NA	15	TRBJ2-1	NA	CSVELNRGLYNEQFF	TGCAGCGTTGAATTAAACAGGGGACTCTACAATGAGCAGTTCTTC
TRBV12-1	NA	16	TRBJ1-5	NA	CASSFYRRYSNQPQHF	TGTGCCAGCAGCTTTTATCGCAGGTATAGCAATCAGCCCCAGCATTTT
TRBV5-1	NA	14	TRBJ2-2	NA	CASSLEPGTGELFF	TGCGCCAGCAGCTTGGAACCGGGCACCGGGGAGCTGTTTTTT
TRBV5-1	NA	16	TRBJ2-5	NA	CASSLSSLAAGETQYF	TGCGCCAGCAGCTTGTCATCTCTAGCTGCTGGAGAGACCCAGTACTTC
TRBV19	NA	13	TRBJ1-4	NA	CASHGPNDEKLFF	TGTGCCAGTCATGGGCCTAACGATGAAAAACTGTTTTTT